Below, one TCR beta chain is given with its context. The PCR employed 60 Vbeta primers together with 13 Jbeta primers. Generated by immunoSEQ multiplex PCR, the TCRdb table keeps only in-frame clones and is missing some. The sample has 190,000 or so clones; more than 80% are singletons. Germline V gene lookup returns CDR1 SGHRS and CDR2 YFSETQ. The V segment lost 2 bases and the J segment 0 bases; nucleotides outside the gene matches: 3. The CDR3 runs to 16 residues. The sample originates from a study of cytomegalovirus exposure and HLA in healthy donors. The wider study: There were 90 million to 140 million unique TCR beta sequences, drawn from about 180 million T cells, in an earlier analysis.

The sequenced material came from PBMCs. The V gene is TRBV5-1, the J gene TRBJ2-2; the match to TRBD2 covers 8 bases. This TCR was sampled from a boy younger than 18 in good health and CMV-seronegative. In DNA, the CDR3 is TGCGCCAGCAGCTTTCCAGCGGGGGCGAACACCGGGGAGCTGTTTTTT. This translates into CASSFPAGANTGELFF. Supplemented by reference TRBV5-1 and TRBJ2-2, the full variable domain reads KAGVTQTPRYLIKTRGQQVTLSCSPISGHRSVSWYQQTPGQGLQFLFEYFSETQRNKGNFPGRFSGRQFSNSRSEMNVSTLELGDSALYLCASSFPAGANTGELFFGEGSRLTVL.